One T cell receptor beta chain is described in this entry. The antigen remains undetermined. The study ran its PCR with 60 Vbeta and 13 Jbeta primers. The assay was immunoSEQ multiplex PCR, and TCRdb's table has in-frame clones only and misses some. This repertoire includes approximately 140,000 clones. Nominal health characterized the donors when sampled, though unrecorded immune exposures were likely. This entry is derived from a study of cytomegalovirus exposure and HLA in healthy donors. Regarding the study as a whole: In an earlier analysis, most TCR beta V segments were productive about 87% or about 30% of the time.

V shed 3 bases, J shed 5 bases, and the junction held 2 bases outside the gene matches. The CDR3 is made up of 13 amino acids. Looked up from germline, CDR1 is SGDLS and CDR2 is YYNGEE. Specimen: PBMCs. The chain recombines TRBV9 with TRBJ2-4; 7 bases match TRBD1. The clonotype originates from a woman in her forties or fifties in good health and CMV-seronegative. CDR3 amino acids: CASSAGGQNIQYF. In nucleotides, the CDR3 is TGTGCCAGCAGCGCAGGGGGTCAAAACATTCAGTACTTC.